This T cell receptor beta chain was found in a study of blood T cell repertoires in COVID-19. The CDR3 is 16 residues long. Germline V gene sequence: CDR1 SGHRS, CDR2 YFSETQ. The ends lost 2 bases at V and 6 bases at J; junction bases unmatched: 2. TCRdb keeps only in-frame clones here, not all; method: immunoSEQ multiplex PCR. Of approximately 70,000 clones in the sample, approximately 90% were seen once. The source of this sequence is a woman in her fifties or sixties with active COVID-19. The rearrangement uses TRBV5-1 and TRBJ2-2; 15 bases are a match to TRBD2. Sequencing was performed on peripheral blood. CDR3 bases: TGCGCCAGCAGCTTTCGGACTAGCGGGAGGGCCGGGGAGCTGTTTTTT. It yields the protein CASSFRTSGRAGELFF.